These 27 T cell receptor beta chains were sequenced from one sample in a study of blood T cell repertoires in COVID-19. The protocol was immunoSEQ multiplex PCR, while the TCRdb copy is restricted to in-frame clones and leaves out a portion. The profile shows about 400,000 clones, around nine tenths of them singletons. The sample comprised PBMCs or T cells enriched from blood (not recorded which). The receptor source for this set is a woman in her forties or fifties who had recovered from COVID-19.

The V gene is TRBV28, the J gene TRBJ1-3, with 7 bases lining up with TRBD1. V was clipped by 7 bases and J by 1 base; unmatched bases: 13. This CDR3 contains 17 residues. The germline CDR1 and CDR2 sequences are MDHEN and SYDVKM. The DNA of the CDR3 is TGTGCCAGCATCCCAGCCCTGGGACAGCTGTCTGGAAACACCATATATTTT. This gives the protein CASIPALGQLSGNTIYF.

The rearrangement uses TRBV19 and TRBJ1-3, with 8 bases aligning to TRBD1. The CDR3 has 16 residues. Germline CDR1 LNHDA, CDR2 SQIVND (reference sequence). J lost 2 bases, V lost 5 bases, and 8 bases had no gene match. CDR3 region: CASSLIQGVAGNTIYF. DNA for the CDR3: TGTGCCAGTAGTCTGATACAGGGGGTTGCTGGAAACACCATATATTTT.

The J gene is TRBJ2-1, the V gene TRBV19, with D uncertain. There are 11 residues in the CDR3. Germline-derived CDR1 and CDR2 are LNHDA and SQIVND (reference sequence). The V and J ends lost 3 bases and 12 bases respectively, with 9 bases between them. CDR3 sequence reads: CASSILDRQFF. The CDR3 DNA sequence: TGTGCCAGTAGTATCCTAGACCGGCAGTTCTTC.

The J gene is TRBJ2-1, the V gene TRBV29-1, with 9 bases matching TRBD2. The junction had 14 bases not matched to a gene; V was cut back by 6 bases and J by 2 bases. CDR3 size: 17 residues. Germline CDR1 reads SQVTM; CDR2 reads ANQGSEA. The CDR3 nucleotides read TGCAGCGTGGGGGGACGGGTTGGGACTAGCACCTACAATGAGCAGTTCTTC. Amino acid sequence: CSVGGRVGTSTYNEQFF.

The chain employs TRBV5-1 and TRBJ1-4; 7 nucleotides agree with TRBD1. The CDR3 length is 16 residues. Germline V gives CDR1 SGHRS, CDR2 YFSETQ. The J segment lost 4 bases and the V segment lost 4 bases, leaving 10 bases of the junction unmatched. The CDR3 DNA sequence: TGCGCCAGCAGCCCCCATTTAGGGGGCGGTAATGAAAAACTGTTTTTT. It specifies CASSPHLGGGNEKLFF.

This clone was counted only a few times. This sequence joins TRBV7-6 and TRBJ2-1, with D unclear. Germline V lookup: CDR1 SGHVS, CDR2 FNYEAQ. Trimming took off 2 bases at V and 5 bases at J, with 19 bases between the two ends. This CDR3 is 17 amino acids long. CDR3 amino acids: CASSLSPVGGGDNEQFF. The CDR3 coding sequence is TGTGCCAGCAGCTTATCCCCGGTTGGCGGTGGCGACAATGAGCAGTTCTTC.

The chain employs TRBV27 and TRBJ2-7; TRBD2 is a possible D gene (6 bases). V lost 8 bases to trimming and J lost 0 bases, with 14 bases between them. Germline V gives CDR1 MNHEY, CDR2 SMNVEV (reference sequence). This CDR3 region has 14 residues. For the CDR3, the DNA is TGTGCCAGCGCGGGGAGCGGCAGCTCCTACGAGCAGTACTTC. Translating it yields CASAGSGSSYEQYF.

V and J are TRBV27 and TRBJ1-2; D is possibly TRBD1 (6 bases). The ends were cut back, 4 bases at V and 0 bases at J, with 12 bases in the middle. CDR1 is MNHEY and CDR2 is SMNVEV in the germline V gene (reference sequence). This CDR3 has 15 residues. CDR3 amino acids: CASSSTGLPNYGYTF. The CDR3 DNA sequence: TGTGCCAGCAGTTCAACAGGGCTCCCTAACTATGGCTACACCTTC.

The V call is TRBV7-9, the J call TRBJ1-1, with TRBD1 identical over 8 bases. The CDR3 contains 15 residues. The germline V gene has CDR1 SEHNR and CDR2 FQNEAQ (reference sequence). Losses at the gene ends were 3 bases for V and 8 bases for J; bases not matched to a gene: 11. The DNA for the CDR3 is TGTGCCAGCAGCTTTCTTGGACAGGGCGGAGAAGAAGCTTTCTTT. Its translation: CASSFLGQGGEEAFF.

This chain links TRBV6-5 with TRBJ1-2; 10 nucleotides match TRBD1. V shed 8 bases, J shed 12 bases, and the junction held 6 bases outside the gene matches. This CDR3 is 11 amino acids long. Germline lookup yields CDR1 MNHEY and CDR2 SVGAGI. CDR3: CASSGQGDDTF. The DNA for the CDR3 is TGTGCCAGCTCCGGACAGGGGGACGACACCTTC.

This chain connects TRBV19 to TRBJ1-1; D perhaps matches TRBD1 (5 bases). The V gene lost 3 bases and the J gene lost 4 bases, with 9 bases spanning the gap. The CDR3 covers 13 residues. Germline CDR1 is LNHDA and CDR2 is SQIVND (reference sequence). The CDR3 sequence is CASSILGPTEAFF. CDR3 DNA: TGTGCCAGTAGTATTCTGGGGCCCACTGAAGCTTTCTTT.

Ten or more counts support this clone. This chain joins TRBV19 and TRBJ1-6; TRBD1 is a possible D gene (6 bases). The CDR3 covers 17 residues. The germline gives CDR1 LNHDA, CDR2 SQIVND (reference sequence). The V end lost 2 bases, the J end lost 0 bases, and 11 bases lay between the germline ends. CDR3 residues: CASSITTGSSYNSPLHF. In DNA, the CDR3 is TGTGCCAGTAGTATAACCACAGGGAGCTCCTATAATTCACCCCTCCACTTT.

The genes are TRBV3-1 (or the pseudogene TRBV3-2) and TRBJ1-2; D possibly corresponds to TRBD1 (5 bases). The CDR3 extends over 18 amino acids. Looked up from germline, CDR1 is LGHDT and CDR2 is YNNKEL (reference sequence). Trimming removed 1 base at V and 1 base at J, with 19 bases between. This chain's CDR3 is CASSQVVQGGVLNYGYTF. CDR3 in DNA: TGTGCCAGCAGCCAAGTTGTGCAGGGCGGTGTCCTTAACTATGGCTACACCTTC.

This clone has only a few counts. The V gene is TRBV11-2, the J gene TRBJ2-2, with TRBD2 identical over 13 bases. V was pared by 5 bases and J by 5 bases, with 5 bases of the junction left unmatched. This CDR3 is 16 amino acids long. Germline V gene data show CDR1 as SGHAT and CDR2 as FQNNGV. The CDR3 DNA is TGTGCCAGCAGCCCGGGACTAGCGGGATTTACCGGGGAGCTGTTTTTT. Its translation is CASSPGLAGFTGELFF.

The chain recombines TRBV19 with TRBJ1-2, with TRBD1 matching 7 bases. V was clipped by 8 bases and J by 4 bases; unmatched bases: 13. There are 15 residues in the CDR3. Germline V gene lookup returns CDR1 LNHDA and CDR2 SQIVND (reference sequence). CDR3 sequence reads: CASQGDSTSAYGYTF. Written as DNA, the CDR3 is TGTGCCAGTCAGGGGGACAGCACCTCCGCCTATGGCTACACCTTC. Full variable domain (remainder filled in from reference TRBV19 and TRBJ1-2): DGGITQSPKYLFRKEGQNVTLSCEQNLNHDAMYWYRQDPGQGLRLIYYSQIVNDFQKGDIAEGYSVSREKKESFPLTVTSAQKNPTAFYLCASQGDSTSAYGYTFGSGTRLTVV.

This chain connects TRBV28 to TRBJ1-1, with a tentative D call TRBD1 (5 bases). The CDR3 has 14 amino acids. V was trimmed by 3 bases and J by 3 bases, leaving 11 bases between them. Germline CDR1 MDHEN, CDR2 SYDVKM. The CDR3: CASSFYLGDTEAFF. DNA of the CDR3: TGTGCCAGCAGTTTCTACTTAGGGGACACTGAAGCTTTCTTT.

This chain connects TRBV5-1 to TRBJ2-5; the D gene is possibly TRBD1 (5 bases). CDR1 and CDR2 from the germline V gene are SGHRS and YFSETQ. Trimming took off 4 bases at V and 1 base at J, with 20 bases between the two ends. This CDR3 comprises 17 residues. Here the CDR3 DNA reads TGCGCCAGCAGCCCGGATGGACGGACACTCAGCCAAGAGACCCAGTACTTC. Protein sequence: CASSPDGRTLSQETQYF.

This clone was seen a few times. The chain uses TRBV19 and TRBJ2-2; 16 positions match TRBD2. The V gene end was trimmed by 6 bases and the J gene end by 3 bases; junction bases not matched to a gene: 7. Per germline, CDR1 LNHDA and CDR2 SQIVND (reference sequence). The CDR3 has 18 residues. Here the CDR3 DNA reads TGTGCCAGTAGCGTGGGACTAGCGGGGGGGCGCGACACCGGGGAGCTGTTTTTT. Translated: CASSVGLAGGRDTGELFF.

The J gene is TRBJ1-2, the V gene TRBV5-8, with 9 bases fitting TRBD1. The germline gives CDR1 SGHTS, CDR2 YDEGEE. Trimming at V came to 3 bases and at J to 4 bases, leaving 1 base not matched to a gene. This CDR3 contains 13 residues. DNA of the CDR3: TGTGCCAGCAGCTCACAGGGGGCCTATGGCTACACCTTC. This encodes CASSSQGAYGYTF. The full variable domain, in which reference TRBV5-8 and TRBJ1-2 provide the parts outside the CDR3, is EAGVTQSPTHLIKTRGQQATLRCSPISGHTSVYWYQQALGLGLQFLLWYDEGEERNRGNFPPRFSGRQFPNYSSELNVNALELEDSALYLCASSSQGAYGYTFGSGTRLTVV.

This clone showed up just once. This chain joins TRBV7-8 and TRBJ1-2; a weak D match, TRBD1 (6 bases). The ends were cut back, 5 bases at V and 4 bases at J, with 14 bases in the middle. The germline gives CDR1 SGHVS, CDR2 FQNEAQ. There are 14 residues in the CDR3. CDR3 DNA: TGTGCCAGCAGCATGATGGGGGGGCCCTATGGCTACACCTTC. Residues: CASSMMGGPYGYTF.

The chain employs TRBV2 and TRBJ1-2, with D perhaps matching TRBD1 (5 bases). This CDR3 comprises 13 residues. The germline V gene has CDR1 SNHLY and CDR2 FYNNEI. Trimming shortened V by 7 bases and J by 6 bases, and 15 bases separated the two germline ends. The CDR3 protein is CASTTKSRDGYTF. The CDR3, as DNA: TGTGCCAGCACCACCAAGTCCAGGGATGGCTACACCTTC.

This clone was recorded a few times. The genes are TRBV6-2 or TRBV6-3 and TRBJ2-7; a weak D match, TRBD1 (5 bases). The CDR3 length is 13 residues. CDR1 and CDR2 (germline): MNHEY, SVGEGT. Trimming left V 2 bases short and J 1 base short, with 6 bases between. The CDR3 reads CASSYRGSYEQYF. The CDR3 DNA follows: TGTGCCAGCAGTTACAGGGGATCCTACGAGCAGTACTTC.

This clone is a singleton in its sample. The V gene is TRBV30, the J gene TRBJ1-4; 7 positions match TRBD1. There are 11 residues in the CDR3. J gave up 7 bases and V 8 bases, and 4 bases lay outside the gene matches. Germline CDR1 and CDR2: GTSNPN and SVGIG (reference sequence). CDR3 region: CARDSGEKLFF. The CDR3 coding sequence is TGTGCCCGGGACAGCGGTGAAAAACTGTTTTTT.

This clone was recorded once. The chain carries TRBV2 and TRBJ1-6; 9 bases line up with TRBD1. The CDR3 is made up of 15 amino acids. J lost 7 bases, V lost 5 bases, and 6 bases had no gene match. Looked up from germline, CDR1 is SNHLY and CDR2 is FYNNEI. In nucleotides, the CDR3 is TGTGCCAGCAGTAGTCGGGACAGGGAAAATTCACCCCTCCACTTT. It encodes CASSSRDRENSPLHF.

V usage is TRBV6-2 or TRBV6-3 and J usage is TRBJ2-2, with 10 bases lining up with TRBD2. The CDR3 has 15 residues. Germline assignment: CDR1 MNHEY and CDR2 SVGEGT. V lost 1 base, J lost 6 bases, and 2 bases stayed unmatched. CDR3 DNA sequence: TGTGCCAGCAGTTACTTAGCGGGGGGCTCCGGGGAGCTGTTTTTT. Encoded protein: CASSYLAGGSGELFF.

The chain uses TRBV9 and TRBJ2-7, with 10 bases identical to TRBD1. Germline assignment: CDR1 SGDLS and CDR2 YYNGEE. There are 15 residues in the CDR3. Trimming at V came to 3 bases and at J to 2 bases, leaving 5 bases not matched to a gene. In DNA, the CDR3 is TGTGCCAGCAGCGCCGCCGGGACAGGGGCCTACGAGCAGTACTTC. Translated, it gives CASSAAGTGAYEQYF.

CDR3 bases: TGTGCCAGCAGCTCTCCGGGACAGGGGGCGGGGGAGACCCAGTACTTC. Translated, it gives CASSSPGQGAGETQYF. The chain couples TRBV5-5 to TRBJ2-5, with TRBD1 matching 12 bases. The CDR3 is 16 amino acids. Unmatched junction bases numbered 8, after V lost 3 bases and J lost 5 bases. Germline V gene lookup returns CDR1 SGHKS and CDR2 YYEKEE (reference sequence).